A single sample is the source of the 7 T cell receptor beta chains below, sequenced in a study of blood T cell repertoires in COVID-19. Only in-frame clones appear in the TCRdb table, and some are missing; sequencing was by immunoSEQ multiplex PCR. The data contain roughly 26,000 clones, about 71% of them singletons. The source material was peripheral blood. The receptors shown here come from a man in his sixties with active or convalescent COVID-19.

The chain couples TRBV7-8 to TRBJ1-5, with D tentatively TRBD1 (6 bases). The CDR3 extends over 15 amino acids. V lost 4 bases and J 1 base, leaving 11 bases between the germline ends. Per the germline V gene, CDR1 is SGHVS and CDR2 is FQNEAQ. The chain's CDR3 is CASSYRAMSNQPQHF. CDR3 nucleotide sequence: TGTGCCAGCAGCTACAGGGCCATGAGCAATCAGCCCCAGCATTTT.

The CDR3: CASSPRAGGTYEQYF. The CDR3, as DNA: TGTGCCAGCAGCCCCCGGGCAGGGGGCACATACGAGCAGTACTTC. This chain uses TRBV5-5 with TRBJ2-7; 8 positions match TRBD1. Germline V CDR1 and CDR2: SGHKS, YYEKEE (reference sequence). The CDR3 is 15 amino acids. With V trimmed by 4 bases and J by 4 bases, 10 bases remained unmatched.

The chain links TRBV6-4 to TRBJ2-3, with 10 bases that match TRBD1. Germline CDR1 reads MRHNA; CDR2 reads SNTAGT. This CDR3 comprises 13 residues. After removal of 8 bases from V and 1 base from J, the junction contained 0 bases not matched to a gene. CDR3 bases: TGTGCCAGCGGGACAGGGGGCACAGATACGCAGTATTTT. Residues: CASGTGGTDTQYF.

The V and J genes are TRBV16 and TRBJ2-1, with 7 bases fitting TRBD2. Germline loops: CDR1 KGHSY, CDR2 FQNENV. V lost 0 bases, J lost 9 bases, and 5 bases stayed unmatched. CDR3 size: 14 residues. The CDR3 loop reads CASSQSRAGVEQFF. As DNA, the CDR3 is TGTGCCAGCAGCCAATCAAGGGCGGGAGTTGAGCAGTTCTTC.

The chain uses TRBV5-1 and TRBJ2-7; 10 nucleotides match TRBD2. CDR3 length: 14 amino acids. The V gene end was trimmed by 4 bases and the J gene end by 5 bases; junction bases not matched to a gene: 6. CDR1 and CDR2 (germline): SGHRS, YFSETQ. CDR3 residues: CASSGTSAVNEQYF. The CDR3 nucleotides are TGCGCCAGCAGCGGGACTAGCGCTGTAAACGAGCAGTACTTC.

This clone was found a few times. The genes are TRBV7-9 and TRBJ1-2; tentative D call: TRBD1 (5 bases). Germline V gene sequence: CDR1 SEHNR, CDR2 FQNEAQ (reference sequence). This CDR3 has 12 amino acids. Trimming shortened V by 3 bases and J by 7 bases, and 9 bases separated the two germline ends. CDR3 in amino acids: CASSFNRGGYTF. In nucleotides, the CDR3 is TGTGCCAGCAGCTTTAATAGGGGTGGCTACACCTTC.

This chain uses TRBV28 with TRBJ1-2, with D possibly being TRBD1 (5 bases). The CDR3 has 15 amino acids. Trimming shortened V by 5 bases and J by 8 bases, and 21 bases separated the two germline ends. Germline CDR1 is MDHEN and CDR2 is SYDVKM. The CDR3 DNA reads TGTGCCAGCAGTGATCCACAGGTTTTATCGTGGGGCTACACCTTC. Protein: CASSDPQVLSWGYTF.